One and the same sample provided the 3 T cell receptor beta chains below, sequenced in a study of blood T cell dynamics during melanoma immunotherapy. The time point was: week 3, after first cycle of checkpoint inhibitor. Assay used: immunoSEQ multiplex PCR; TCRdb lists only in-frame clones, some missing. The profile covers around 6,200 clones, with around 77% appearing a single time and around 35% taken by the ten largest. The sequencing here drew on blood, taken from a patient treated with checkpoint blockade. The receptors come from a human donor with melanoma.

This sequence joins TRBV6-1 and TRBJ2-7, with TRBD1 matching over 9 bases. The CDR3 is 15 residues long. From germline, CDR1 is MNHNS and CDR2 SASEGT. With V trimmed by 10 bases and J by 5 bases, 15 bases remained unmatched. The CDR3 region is CATIDSGTGINEQYF. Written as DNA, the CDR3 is TGTGCCACAATAGATTCCGGGACAGGGATCAACGAGCAGTACTTC.

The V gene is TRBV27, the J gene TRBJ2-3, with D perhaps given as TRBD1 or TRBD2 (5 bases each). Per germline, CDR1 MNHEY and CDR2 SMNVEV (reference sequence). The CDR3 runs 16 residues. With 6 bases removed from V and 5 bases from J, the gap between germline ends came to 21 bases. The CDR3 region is CASSPLRDGVGDTQYF. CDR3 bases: TGTGCCAGCAGCCCCCTCCGGGACGGGGTAGGAGATACGCAGTATTTT.

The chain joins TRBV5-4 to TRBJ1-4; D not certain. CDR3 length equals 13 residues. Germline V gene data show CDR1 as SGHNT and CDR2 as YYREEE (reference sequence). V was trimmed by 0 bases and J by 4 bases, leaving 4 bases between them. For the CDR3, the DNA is TGTGCCAGCAGCTTGGCCCTTAATGAAAAACTGTTTTTT. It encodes CASSLALNEKLFF. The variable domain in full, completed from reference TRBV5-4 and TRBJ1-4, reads ETGVTQSPTHLIKTRGQQVTLRCSSQSGHNTVSWYQQALGQGPQFIFQYYREEENGRGNFPPRFSGLQFPNYSSELNVNALELDDSALYLCASSLALNEKLFFGSGTQLSVL.